This TCR beta chain was captured in a study of blood T cell repertoires in COVID-19. Study as a whole: T cells, B-cell-depleted T cells, or PBMCs supplied cDNA or gDNA.

Trimming cost V 3 bases and J 4 bases, with 13 bases left between them. From germline, CDR1 is LNHDA and CDR2 SQIVND (reference sequence). The CDR3 is 14 amino acids. Seattle-derived patients entered the study during active infection and were followed longitudinally. In this sample, this clone turned up a few times. Libraries were prepared by immunoSEQ multiplex PCR; TCRdb keeps only in-frame clonotypes and omits some of them. The sample shows 150,000 to 200,000 clones, 86% of them seen only once. What was sequenced was peripheral blood. This chain links TRBV19 with TRBJ2-7; D possibly corresponds to TRBD2 (6 bases). This receptor was taken from a woman aged 55-69 years with COVID-19, enrolled during active disease. CDR3 nucleotide sequence: TGTGCCAGTAGTATTCGACTAGAGGGGTACGAGCAGTACTTC. Protein: CASSIRLEGYEQYF.